The rows below give T cell receptor beta chains drawn from one sample of a study of shared clonotypes between healthy human individuals. The data were produced by immunoSEQ multiplex PCR, yet TCRdb's version contains in-frame clones alone and is incomplete. There are 2.3 million or so clones in the sample; roughly 93% occur only once, and 0.39% lies in the top ten. The sequenced sample consisted of naive CD4+ T cells from PBMCs. Receptors were obtained from a man between 18 and 35 years old in good health. Some clones in this sample may be carry-over from other donors' samples. The CDR3 runs from the conserved cysteine through the conserved F or W.

>TRBJ2-3|TRBV5-1
CASSLGLAGLTDTQYF
>TRBJ1-2|TRBV7-2
CASSFSGKNGYTF
>TRBJ2-3|TRBV7-2
CASRGRTSTDTQYF
>TRBJ2-1|TRBV4-1
CASSPLGQANDEQFF
>TRBJ2-7|TRBV10-3
CAISESWGRSYEQYF
>TRBJ2-1|TRBV30
CAWSVWASLSYNEQFF
>TRBJ2-3|TRBV10-3
CAAGVGESGTRDTQYF
>TRBJ2-6|TRBV11-2
CASSFYQGQGSGANVLTF
>TRBJ2-5|TRBV7-8
CASRSALIGTQYF
>-|TRBV5-1
CASSPDRGVSEQYF
>TRBJ2-7|TRBV15
CATSKRTGWDEQYF
>TRBJ2-5|TRBV27
CASSFAPISKTQYF
>TRBJ2-6|TRBV27
CASSLRGGAGVSSGANVLTF
>TRBJ1-5|TRBV7-9
CASSLEGASNQPQHF
>TRBJ2-1|TRBV5-1
CASSSRTATGDEQFF
>TRBJ1-1|TRBV5-5
CASSRTGGNTEAFF
>TRBJ1-2|TRBV2
CASSEWGKSNNGYTF
>TRBJ1-2|TRBV14
CASSQVPKGGYTF
>TRBJ1-5|TRBV6-1
CASTRQGTQGQPQHF
>TRBJ1-1|TRBV10-3
CAISESRGTGEAFF
>TRBJ2-1|TRBV7-2
CASSLVSGQVYNEQFF
>TRBJ1-1|TRBV7-9
CASSLDLHGAEAFF
>TRBJ1-1|TRBV18
CASSPSSETGKSAFF
>TRBJ1-3|TRBV18
CASSRDRGRTGNTIYF
>TRBJ2-3|TRBV5-1
CASRMVVGTDTQYF
>TRBJ2-1|TRBV5-1
CASSAPHGLAGGESSYNEQFF
>TRBJ2-7|TRBV25-1
CASSRGQYEQYF